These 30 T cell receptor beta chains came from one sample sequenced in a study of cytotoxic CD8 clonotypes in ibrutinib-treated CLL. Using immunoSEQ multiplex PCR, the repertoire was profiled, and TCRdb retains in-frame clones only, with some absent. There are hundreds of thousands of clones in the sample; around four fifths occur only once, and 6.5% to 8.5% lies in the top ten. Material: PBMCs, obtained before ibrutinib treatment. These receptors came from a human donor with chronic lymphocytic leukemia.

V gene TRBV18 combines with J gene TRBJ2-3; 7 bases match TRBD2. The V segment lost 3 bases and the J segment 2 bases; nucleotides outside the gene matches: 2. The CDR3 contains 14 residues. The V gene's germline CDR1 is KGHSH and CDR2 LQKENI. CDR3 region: CASSPSGVTDTQYF. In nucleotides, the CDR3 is TGTGCCAGCTCACCCAGCGGGGTCACAGATACGCAGTATTTT.

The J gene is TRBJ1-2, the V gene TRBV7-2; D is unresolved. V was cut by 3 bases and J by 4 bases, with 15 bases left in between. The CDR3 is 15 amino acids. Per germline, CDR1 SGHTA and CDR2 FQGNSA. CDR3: CASSLRSSSLYGYTF. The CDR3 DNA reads TGTGCCAGCAGCTTGAGGAGTTCTTCACTCTATGGCTACACCTTC.

The CDR3 nucleotides read TGTGCCAGCAGTCAAGGGACTAGCGGGAGGAATGAGCAGTTCTTC. Translated, it gives CASSQGTSGRNEQFF. The rearrangement links TRBV27 to TRBJ2-1; 15 nucleotides match TRBD2. The CDR3 is 15 amino acids. Looked up from germline, CDR1 is MNHEY and CDR2 is SMNVEV (reference sequence). V trimming: 5 bases; J trimming: 7 bases; junction bases outside the gene matches: 3.

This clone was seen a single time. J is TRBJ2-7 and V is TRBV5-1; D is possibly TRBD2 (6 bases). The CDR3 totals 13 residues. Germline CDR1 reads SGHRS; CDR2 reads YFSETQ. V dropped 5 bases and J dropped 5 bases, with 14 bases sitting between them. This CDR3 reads CASSSEGTDEQYF. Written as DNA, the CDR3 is TGCGCCAGCAGTTCCGAGGGGACTGACGAGCAGTACTTC. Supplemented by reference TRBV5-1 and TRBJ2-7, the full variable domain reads KAGVTQTPRYLIKTRGQQVTLSCSPISGHRSVSWYQQTPGQGLQFLFEYFSETQRNKGNFPGRFSGRQFSNSRSEMNVSTLELGDSALYLCASSSEGTDEQYFGPGTRLTVT.

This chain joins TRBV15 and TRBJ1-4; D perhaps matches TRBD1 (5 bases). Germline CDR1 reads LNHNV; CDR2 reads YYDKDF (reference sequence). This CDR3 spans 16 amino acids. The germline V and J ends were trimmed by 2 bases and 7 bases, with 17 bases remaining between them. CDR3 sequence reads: CATSRPGTEGSEKLFF. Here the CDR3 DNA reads TGTGCCACCAGCAGACCCGGGACGGAGGGCAGTGAAAAACTGTTTTTT.

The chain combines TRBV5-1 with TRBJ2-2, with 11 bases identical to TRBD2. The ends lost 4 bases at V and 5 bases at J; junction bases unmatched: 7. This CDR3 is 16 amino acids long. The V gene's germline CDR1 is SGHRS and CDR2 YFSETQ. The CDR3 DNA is TGCGCCAGCAGCACCACTAGCGGGAGTTTTACCGGGGAGCTGTTTTTT. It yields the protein CASSTTSGSFTGELFF.

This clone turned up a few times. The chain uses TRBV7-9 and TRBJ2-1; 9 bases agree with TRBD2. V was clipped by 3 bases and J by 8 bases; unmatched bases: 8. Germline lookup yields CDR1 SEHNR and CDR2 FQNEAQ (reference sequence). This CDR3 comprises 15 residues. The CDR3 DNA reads TGTGCCAGCAGCTTTGGGCTAGCGGGATTTGATGAGCAGTTCTTC. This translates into CASSFGLAGFDEQFF.

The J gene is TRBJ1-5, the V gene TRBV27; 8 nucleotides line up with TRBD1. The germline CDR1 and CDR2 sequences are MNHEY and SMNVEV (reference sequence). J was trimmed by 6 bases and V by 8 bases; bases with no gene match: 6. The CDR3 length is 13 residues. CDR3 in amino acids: CASSRGHGQPQHF. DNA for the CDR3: TGTGCCAGCTCCAGGGGGCATGGTCAGCCCCAGCATTTT.

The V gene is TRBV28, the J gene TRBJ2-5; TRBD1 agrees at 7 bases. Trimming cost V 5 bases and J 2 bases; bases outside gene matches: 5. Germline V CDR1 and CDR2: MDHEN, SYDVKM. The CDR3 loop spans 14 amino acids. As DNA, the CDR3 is TGTGCCAGCAGTCTAGACAGGGTACAAGAGACCCAGTACTTC. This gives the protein CASSLDRVQETQYF. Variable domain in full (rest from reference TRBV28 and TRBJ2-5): DVKVTQSSRYLVKRTGEKVFLECVQDMDHENMFWYRQDPGLGLRLIYFSYDVKMKEKGDIPEGYSVSREKKERFSLILESASTNQTSMYLCASSLDRVQETQYFGPGTRLLVL.

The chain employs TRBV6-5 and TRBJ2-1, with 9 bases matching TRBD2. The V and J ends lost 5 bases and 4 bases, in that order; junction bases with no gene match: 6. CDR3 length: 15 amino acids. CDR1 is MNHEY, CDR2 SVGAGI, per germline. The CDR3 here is CASSQGLAPYNEQFF. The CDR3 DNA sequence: TGTGCCAGCAGTCAAGGACTAGCGCCGTACAATGAGCAGTTCTTC.

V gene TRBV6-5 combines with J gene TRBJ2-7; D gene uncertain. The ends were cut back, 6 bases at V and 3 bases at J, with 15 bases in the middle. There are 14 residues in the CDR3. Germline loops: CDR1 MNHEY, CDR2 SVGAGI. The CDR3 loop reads CASRLPDEIYEQYF. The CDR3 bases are TGTGCCAGCAGGTTACCCGACGAAATCTACGAGCAGTACTTC.

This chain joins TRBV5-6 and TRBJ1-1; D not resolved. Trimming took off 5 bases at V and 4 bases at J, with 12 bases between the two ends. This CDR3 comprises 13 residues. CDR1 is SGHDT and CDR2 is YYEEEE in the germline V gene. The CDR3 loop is CASSTGWGTEAFF. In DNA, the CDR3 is TGTGCCAGCAGTACTGGGTGGGGCACTGAAGCTTTCTTT.

CDR3 protein: CASSKPLESGELFF. The CDR3 bases are TGTGCCAGTAGTAAACCTCTGGAGTCCGGGGAGCTGTTTTTT. This rearrangement joins TRBV19 to TRBJ2-2; D remains unclear. The V end was cut by 4 bases, the J end by 6 bases, with 12 bases between. Germline loops: CDR1 LNHDA, CDR2 SQIVND (reference sequence). The CDR3 contains 14 residues.

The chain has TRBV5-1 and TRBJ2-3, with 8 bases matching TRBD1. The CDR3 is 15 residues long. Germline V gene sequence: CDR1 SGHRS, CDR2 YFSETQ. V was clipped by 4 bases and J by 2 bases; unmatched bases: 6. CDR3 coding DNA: TGCGCCAGCAGCCTTGGACAGGGCCCCACAGATACGCAGTATTTT. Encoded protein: CASSLGQGPTDTQYF.

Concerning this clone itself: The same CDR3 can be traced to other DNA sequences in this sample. The CDR3 region has the DNA TGTGCCTGGAGCCGGACTCCCTACGAGCAGTACTTC. Residues: CAWSRTPYEQYF. The gene calls are TRBV30 and TRBJ2-7; D possibly corresponds to TRBD2 (5 bases). The CDR3 sequence is 12 residues long. Germline V gives CDR1 GTSNPN, CDR2 SVGIG (reference sequence). Trimming took off 3 bases at V and 2 bases at J, with 8 bases between the two ends.

The CDR3 is CASSRTDGGETQYF. In DNA form, the CDR3 reads TGTGCCAGCAGCCGCACCGATGGGGGGGAGACCCAGTACTTC. This chain links TRBV7-2 with TRBJ2-5; tentatively, D is TRBD2 (6 bases). Germline V CDR1 and CDR2: SGHTA, FQGNSA. V gave up 5 bases and J gave up 5 bases, with 15 bases separating them. The CDR3 is made up of 14 amino acids.

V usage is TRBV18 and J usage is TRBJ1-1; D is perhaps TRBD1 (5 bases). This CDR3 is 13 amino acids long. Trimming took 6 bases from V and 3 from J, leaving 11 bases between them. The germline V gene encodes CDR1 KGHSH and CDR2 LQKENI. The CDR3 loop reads CASSPGMDTEAFF. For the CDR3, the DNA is TGTGCCAGCTCGCCAGGGATGGACACTGAAGCTTTCTTT. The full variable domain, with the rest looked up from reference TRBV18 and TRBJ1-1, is NAGVMQNPRHLVRRRGQEARLRCSPMKGHSHVYWYRQLPEEGLKFMVYLQKENIIDESGMPKERFSAEFPKEGPSILRIQQVVRGDSAAYFCASSPGMDTEAFFGQGTRLTVV.

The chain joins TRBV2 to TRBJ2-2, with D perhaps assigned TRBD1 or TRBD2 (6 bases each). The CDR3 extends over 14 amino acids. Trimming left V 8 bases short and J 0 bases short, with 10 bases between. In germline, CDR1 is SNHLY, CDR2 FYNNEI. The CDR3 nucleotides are TGTGCCAGCTGGGGGGCGGCGAACACCGGGGAGCTGTTTTTT. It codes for CASWGAANTGELFF.

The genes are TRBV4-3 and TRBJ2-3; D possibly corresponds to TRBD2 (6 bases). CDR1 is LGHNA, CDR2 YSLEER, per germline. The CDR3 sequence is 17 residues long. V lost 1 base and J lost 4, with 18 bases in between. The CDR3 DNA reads TGCGCCAGCAGCCAAGTTTGGTCGGGAGTAAGGTCAGATACGCAGTATTTT. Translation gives CASSQVWSGVRSDTQYF.

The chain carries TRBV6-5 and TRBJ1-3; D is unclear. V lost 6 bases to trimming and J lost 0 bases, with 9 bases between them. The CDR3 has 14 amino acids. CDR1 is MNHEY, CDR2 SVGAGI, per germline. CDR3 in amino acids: CASRGGSSGNTIYF. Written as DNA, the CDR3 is TGTGCCAGCAGAGGAGGAAGCTCTGGAAACACCATATATTTT.

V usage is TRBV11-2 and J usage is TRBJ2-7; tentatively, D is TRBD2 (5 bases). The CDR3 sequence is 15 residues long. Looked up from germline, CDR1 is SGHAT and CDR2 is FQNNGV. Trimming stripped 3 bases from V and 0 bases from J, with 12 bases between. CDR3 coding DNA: TGTGCCAGCAGCTTCCGGACTTCCAGCTCCTACGAGCAGTACTTC. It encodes CASSFRTSSSYEQYF.

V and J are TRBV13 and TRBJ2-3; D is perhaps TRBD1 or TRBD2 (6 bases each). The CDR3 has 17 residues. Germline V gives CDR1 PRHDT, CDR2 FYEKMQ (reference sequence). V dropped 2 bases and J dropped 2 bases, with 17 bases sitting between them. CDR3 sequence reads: CASSLFLSWGATDTQYF. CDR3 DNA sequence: TGTGCCAGCAGCTTATTTCTTTCATGGGGGGCCACAGATACGCAGTATTTT.

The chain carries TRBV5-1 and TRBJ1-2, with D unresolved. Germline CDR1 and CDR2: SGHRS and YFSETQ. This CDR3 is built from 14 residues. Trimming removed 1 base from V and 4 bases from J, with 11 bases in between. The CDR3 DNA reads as TGCGCCAGCAGCTTGCGGAGCGGTTCCTATGGCTACACCTTC. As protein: CASSLRSGSYGYTF.

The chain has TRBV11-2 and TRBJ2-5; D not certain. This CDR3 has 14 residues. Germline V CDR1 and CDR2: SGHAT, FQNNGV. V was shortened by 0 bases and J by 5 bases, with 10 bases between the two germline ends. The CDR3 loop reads CASSLDLVVETQYF. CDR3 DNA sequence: TGTGCCAGCAGCTTAGATCTTGTCGTGGAGACCCAGTACTTC.

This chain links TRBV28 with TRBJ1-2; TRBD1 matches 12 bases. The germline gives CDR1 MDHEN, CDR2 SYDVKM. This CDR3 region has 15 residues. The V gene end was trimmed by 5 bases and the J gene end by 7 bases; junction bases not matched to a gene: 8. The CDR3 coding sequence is TGTGCCAGCAGTACAACCGGGACAGGGGGCTTTGGCTACACCTTC. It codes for CASSTTGTGGFGYTF.

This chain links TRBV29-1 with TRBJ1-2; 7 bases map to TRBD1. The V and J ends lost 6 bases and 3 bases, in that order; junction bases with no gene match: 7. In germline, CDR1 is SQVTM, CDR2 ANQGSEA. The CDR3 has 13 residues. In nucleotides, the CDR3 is TGCAGCGTAGACAGGGCCTCGGACTATGGCTACACCTTC. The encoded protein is CSVDRASDYGYTF.

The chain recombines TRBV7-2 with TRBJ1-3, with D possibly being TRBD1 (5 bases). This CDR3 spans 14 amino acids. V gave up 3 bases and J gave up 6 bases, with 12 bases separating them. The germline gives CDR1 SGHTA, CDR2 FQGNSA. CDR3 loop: CASSFKGDLNTIYF. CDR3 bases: TGTGCCAGCAGCTTCAAAGGGGACCTAAACACCATATATTTT.

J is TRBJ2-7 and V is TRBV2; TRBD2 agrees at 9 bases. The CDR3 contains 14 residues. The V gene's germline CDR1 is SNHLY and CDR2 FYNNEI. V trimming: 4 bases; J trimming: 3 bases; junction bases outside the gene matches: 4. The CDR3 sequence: CASSVLAGVYEQYF. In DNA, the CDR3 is TGTGCCAGCAGTGTATTAGCGGGAGTCTACGAGCAGTACTTC.

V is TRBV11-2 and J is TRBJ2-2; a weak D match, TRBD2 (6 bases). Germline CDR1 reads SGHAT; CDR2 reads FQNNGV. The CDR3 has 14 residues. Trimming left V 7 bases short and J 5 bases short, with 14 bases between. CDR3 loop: CASTPPLATGELFF. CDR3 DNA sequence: TGTGCCAGCACCCCCCCACTAGCAACCGGGGAGCTGTTTTTT.

The CDR3 is CASSLVWRTGENQPQHF. The CDR3 DNA reads as TGTGCCAGCAGCTTAGTTTGGAGGACAGGGGAAAATCAGCCCCAGCATTTT. The V gene is TRBV7-8, the J gene TRBJ1-5; the match to TRBD1 covers 9 bases. Per the germline V gene, CDR1 is SGHVS and CDR2 is FQNEAQ. This CDR3 has 17 residues. The V and J ends lost 1 base and 4 bases, in that order; junction bases with no gene match: 8.